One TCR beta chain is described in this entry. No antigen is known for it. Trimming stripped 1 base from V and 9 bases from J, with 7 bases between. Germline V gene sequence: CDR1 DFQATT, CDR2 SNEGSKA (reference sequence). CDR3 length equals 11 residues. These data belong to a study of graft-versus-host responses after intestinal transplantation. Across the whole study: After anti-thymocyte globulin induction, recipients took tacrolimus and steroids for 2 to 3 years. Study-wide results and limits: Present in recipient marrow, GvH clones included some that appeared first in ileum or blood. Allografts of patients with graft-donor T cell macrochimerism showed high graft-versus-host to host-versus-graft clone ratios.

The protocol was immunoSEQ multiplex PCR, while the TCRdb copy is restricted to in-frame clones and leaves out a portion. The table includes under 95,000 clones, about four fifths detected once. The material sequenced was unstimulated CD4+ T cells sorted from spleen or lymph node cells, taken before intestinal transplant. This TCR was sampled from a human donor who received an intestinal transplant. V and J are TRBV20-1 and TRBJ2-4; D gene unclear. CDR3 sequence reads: CSARVYSIQYF. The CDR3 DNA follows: TGCAGTGCTAGAGTATATAGCATTCAGTACTTC.